This TCR beta chain is drawn from a study of T cells expressing NK-cell markers (dated by TCRdb to 2019 to 2021). About the investigation overall: Seven or eight donors provided sorted CD3+CD56+NKG2C+, CD3+CD56+NKG2C- and CD3+CD56-NKG2C+ T-cell subsets, whose TCR beta-chain repertoires were profiled. Among the eight sequenced donors, seven were HCMV-seropositive and one was HCMV-seronegative. The study sequenced eight donors, all healthy volunteers chosen at random: three men and five women. Sequencing of the libraries produced 2 x 150 bp reads on Illumina HiSeq 2000/2500, MiSeq or NextSeq. Points the paper makes about the study in general: Those dominant clonotypes were again the most abundant among CD3+CD56-NKG2C+ cells in a few donors, at about 25-65%. It remained unclear whether the expanded NKG2C-expressing T cell clones were specific for HCMV antigens. In six donors, the dominant CD3+CD56+NKG2C+ clonotypes were among the top 10 CD8+ clonotypes and accounted for about 1.0-7.0% of CD8+ T cells.

As for this clonotype: Its antigen is not yet known.

HCMV serostatus was determined by detecting HCMV-specific IgG in serum with a commercial ELISA kit. Peripheral blood mononuclear cells were isolated from blood by Ficoll density gradient centrifugation. CDR1 and CDR2, looked up from the germline V gene, are MDHEN and SYDVKM. Reading from cysteine to phenylalanine, the CDR3 counts 18 amino acids. Only the protein is available. Data came from an Illumina HiSeq 2000. 5'RACE template switching, by which a universal primer site and unique molecular identifiers were added, was used to make TCR beta cDNA libraries. cDNA synthesis was primed from the TCR beta constant segment, followed by two successive PCR amplification steps. As for how the authors treated the data: MIGEC was used to demultiplex reads and group reads by UMI, and MiTCR was used to assemble and quantify clonotypes. To remove erroneous sequences, TCR cDNA sequences were retained only when supported by two or more reads. Downstream repertoire analysis used the tcR package, and clonotypes were matched across fractions by CDR3 nucleotide sequence plus V segment. Antigen specificity was annotated against VDJdb with VDJmatch, allowing one amino acid substitution in CDR3. TCRdb reanalyzed the reads, keeping one entry per CDR3 protein sequence and omitting DNA. None of the V and J calls come from the authors' own analysis; TCRdb made them. In this sample's table one finds almost 450,000 distinct CDR3 sequences. The ten largest clones take up approximately 7% of the sample.

Sequencing used blood T cells: a sorted CD56 or NKG2C T cell subset, CD4+ or CD8+ T cells, or bulk PBMC T cells (not recorded which). This TCR was recovered from a woman aged 18 to 75 in good health. The rearrangement joined TRBV28 to TRBJ2-3; without DNA, the TCRdb call of TRBD2 cannot be checked. The CDR3 amino acid sequence is: CASSLDFEREVGTDTQYF.